These T cell receptor beta chains were read from a single sample in a study of cytomegalovirus exposure and HLA in healthy donors. Here immunoSEQ multiplex PCR was the method, and the copy in TCRdb shows in-frame clones only, minus some. This sample contains 60,000 to 80,000 clones. Input material: PBMCs. The receptors here all came from a boy younger than 18 in good health and CMV-seronegative. The CDR3 runs from the conserved cysteine through the conserved F or W. A D gene is named only where the DNA matches it firmly.

J gene: TRBJ2-7
D gene: TRBD2
V gene: TRBV11-2
CDR3 DNA: TGTGCCAGCAGCTTAGAGGGACTAGGGAAGCAGTACTTC
CDR3 protein: CASSLEGLGKQYF

J gene: TRBJ2-7
D gene: NA
V gene: TRBV9
CDR3 DNA: TGTGCCAGCAGCGACAGGGAACTCTCCCCCTTTTTGTACTTC
CDR3 protein: CASSDRELSPFLYF

J gene: TRBJ1-1
D gene: NA
V gene: TRBV6-5
CDR3 DNA: TGTGCCAGCAGTTACACTACCGGGGTTTCGAACACTGAAGCTTTCTTT
CDR3 protein: CASSYTTGVSNTEAFF

J gene: TRBJ2-3
D gene: TRBD1
V gene: TRBV7-9
CDR3 DNA: TGTGCCAGCAGCCTATCAGGGGGCCACCTCGGGGATACGCAGTATTTT
CDR3 protein: CASSLSGGHLGDTQYF

J gene: TRBJ2-3
D gene: TRBD2
V gene: TRBV19
CDR3 DNA: TGTGCCAGTAGTATTTTAGCGGGGGGCACAGATACGCAGTATTTT
CDR3 protein: CASSILAGGTDTQYF

J gene: TRBJ1-1
D gene: NA
V gene: TRBV19
CDR3 DNA: TGTGCCAGTAAGGCAGGGAACGCTGAAGCTTTCTTT
CDR3 protein: CASKAGNAEAFF

J gene: TRBJ2-7
D gene: TRBD2
V gene: TRBV5-1
CDR3 DNA: TGCGCCAGCCCTGGGGGAGGGAGCTACGAGCAGTACTTC
CDR3 protein: CASPGGGSYEQYF

J gene: TRBJ2-7
D gene: NA
V gene: TRBV27
CDR3 DNA: TGTGCCAGCAGAAGTACGGGAGCCCCCTACGAGCAGTACTTC
CDR3 protein: CASRSTGAPYEQYF

J gene: TRBJ2-7
D gene: TRBD2
V gene: TRBV5-6
CDR3 DNA: TGTGCCAGCAGCGACGCGCCCGCGGGAGGGCCCGAGCAGTACTTC
CDR3 protein: CASSDAPAGGPEQYF

J gene: TRBJ1-1
D gene: TRBD1
V gene: TRBV10-1
CDR3 DNA: TGCGCCAGCAGCCCGGGACAGGGAGAAGCTTTCTTT
CDR3 protein: CASSPGQGEAFF

J gene: TRBJ2-6
D gene: NA
V gene: TRBV19
CDR3 DNA: TGTGCCAGTAGTATAGATCCCGGGAGTGGGGCCAACGTCCTGACTTTC
CDR3 protein: CASSIDPGSGANVLTF

J gene: TRBJ1-2
D gene: NA
V gene: TRBV4-2
CDR3 DNA: TGTGCCAGCAGCCAAAGGGACCCAGGGGAATCGCGCTATGGCTACACCTTC
CDR3 protein: CASSQRDPGESRYGYTF

J gene: TRBJ1-4
D gene: TRBD1
V gene: TRBV6-5
CDR3 DNA: TGTGCCAGCAGTAAGGACAGGGCGGTTGAAAAACTGTTTTTT
CDR3 protein: CASSKDRAVEKLFF

J gene: TRBJ1-6
D gene: NA
V gene: TRBV6-1
CDR3 DNA: TGTGCCAGCAGTGGACGACAGTTCCCTAATTCACACCTCCACTTT
CDR3 protein: CASSGRQFPNSHLHF

J gene: TRBJ1-2
D gene: NA
V gene: TRBV5-1
CDR3 DNA: TGCGCCAGCAGCTTGGAGGGGGGGCGGACTTCTGGCTACACCTTC
CDR3 protein: CASSLEGGRTSGYTF

J gene: TRBJ1-1
D gene: TRBD1
V gene: TRBV10-3
CDR3 DNA: TGTGCCATCAGCGCAACAGGGGGATTGAACACTGAAGCTTTCTTT
CDR3 protein: CAISATGGLNTEAFF

J gene: TRBJ1-2
D gene: TRBD1
V gene: TRBV7-9
CDR3 DNA: TGTGCCAGCAGTCTGGCCGGGACAGGGATCGGCTACACCTTC
CDR3 protein: CASSLAGTGIGYTF

J gene: TRBJ1-6
D gene: NA
V gene: TRBV28
CDR3 DNA: TGTGCCAGCACCTTTTTACAGGGTCGACCCCTCCACTTT
CDR3 protein: CASTFLQGRPLHF

J gene: TRBJ1-1
D gene: NA
V gene: TRBV10-3
CDR3 DNA: TGTGCCATTCACAGCGGAGGCAGGGGGAACACTGAAGCTTTCTTT
CDR3 protein: CAIHSGGRGNTEAFF

J gene: TRBJ2-1
D gene: TRBD1
V gene: TRBV6-6
CDR3 DNA: TGTGCCAGCAGTCTACAGGGGGATGAGCAGTTCTTC
CDR3 protein: CASSLQGDEQFF

J gene: TRBJ1-3
D gene: NA
V gene: TRBV6-1
CDR3 DNA: TGTGCCAGCAGTGAAGTCAAGCCTAGCTCTGGAAACACCATATATTTT
CDR3 protein: CASSEVKPSSGNTIYF

J gene: TRBJ2-1
D gene: NA
V gene: TRBV9
CDR3 DNA: TGTGCCAGCAGCTTCGATAGCGTTTCCTACAATGAGCAGTTCTTC
CDR3 protein: CASSFDSVSYNEQFF

J gene: TRBJ1-2
D gene: NA
V gene: TRBV15
CDR3 DNA: TGTGCCACCAGCAGAGGTGACAGTGGCTATGGCTACACCTTC
CDR3 protein: CATSRGDSGYGYTF

J gene: TRBJ2-3
D gene: TRBD2
V gene: TRBV6-4
CDR3 DNA: TGTGCCAGCAGTGACTCAATTGCGGGAGGGGCAGATACGCAGTATTTT
CDR3 protein: CASSDSIAGGADTQYF

J gene: TRBJ2-1
D gene: TRBD2
V gene: TRBV29-1
CDR3 DNA: TGCAGCGGCCTAGCGGGGGGCCCCTACAATGAGCAGTTCTTC
CDR3 protein: CSGLAGGPYNEQFF

J gene: TRBJ2-7
D gene: NA
V gene: TRBV29-1
CDR3 DNA: TGCAGCGCGGGGGACAGCTACGAGCAGTACTTC
CDR3 protein: CSAGDSYEQYF

J gene: TRBJ1-2
D gene: NA
V gene: TRBV7-9
CDR3 DNA: TGTGCCAGCAGCGACCGGGAAAGGTTCAACTATGGCTACACCTTC
CDR3 protein: CASSDRERFNYGYTF

J gene: TRBJ2-5
D gene: NA
V gene: TRBV11-2
CDR3 DNA: TGTGCCAGCAGCCCCCTGCGGGTCCAGACCCAGTACTTC
CDR3 protein: CASSPLRVQTQYF

J gene: TRBJ2-7
D gene: NA
V gene: TRBV5-1
CDR3 DNA: TGCGCCAGCAGCTTGGGCAGGGCAAACTACGAGCAGTACTTC
CDR3 protein: CASSLGRANYEQYF

J gene: TRBJ2-1
D gene: TRBD1
V gene: TRBV4-2
CDR3 DNA: TGTGCCAGCAGCCCCGTTAAGACAGGGACCATACAATTTAAGCAGTTCTTC
CDR3 protein: CASSPVKTGTIQFKQFF

J gene: TRBJ2-7
D gene: TRBD2
V gene: TRBV4-1
CDR3 DNA: TGCGCCAGCAGCCAATTCGAGCTAGCGGGCGCCTACGAGCAGTACTTC
CDR3 protein: CASSQFELAGAYEQYF

J gene: TRBJ2-3
D gene: TRBD2
V gene: TRBV9
CDR3 DNA: TGTGCCAGCAGCTCAAGGACTAGCGGGGGTACCGACCCAGAAGATACGCAGTATTTT
CDR3 protein: CASSSRTSGGTDPEDTQYF

J gene: TRBJ2-5
D gene: NA
V gene: TRBV18
CDR3 DNA: TGTGCCAGCTCAAAAGGACAGAACCAAGAGACCCAGTACTTC
CDR3 protein: CASSKGQNQETQYF

J gene: TRBJ2-2
D gene: TRBD2
V gene: TRBV5-1
CDR3 DNA: TGCGCCAGCAGCTTGGCGGCCCTGGGACTAGAGGACACCGGGGAGCTGTTTTTT
CDR3 protein: CASSLAALGLEDTGELFF

J gene: TRBJ1-4
D gene: TRBD1
V gene: TRBV28
CDR3 DNA: TGTGCCAGCAGCCTGACAGGGGGTTATGAAAAACTGTTTTTT
CDR3 protein: CASSLTGGYEKLFF

J gene: TRBJ2-1
D gene: TRBD1
V gene: TRBV7-2
CDR3 DNA: TGTGCCAGCAGCACGGGACAGGGGGGGTACAATGAGCAGTTCTTC
CDR3 protein: CASSTGQGGYNEQFF

J gene: TRBJ1-2
D gene: NA
V gene: TRBV7-8
CDR3 DNA: TGTGCCAGCAGTCCTGACGGACACTCTAACTATGGCTACACCTTC
CDR3 protein: CASSPDGHSNYGYTF

J gene: TRBJ2-5
D gene: NA
V gene: TRBV7-2
CDR3 DNA: TGTGCCAGCAGCTTAGTGCCGTCCCCGGGGGTGGGGCTACAAGAGACCCAGTACTTC
CDR3 protein: CASSLVPSPGVGLQETQYF

J gene: TRBJ2-1
D gene: NA
V gene: TRBV5-6
CDR3 DNA: TGTGCCAGCAGCTTGCCCGGACAGTCCTACAATGAGCAGTTCTTC
CDR3 protein: CASSLPGQSYNEQFF

J gene: TRBJ2-5
D gene: TRBD2
V gene: TRBV19
CDR3 DNA: TGTGCCAGTAGTATGGGACTAGCGGGAGGAGGAGAGACCCAGTACTTC
CDR3 protein: CASSMGLAGGGETQYF

J gene: TRBJ2-7
D gene: TRBD2
V gene: TRBV18
CDR3 DNA: TGTGCCAGCTCACCACCGGTGGGACTAGGACATCACGAGCAGTACTTC
CDR3 protein: CASSPPVGLGHHEQYF

J gene: TRBJ1-1
D gene: NA
V gene: TRBV27
CDR3 DNA: TGTGCCAGCAGTCCCAGATCAGGGGTACGGAACACTGAAGCTTTCTTT
CDR3 protein: CASSPRSGVRNTEAFF

J gene: TRBJ1-2
D gene: NA
V gene: TRBV6-5
CDR3 DNA: TGTGCCAGCAGGGCGGAGGGGAGCAATGGCTACACCTTC
CDR3 protein: CASRAEGSNGYTF

J gene: TRBJ2-7
D gene: NA
V gene: TRBV7-9
CDR3 DNA: TGTGCCAGCACCACTACCAGGGTTCCCTACGAGCAGTACTTC
CDR3 protein: CASTTTRVPYEQYF

J gene: TRBJ1-5
D gene: NA
V gene: TRBV4-1
CDR3 DNA: TGCGCCAGCAGCCAAGTCCGTGGGCAGAACCAGCCCCAGCATTTT
CDR3 protein: CASSQVRGQNQPQHF